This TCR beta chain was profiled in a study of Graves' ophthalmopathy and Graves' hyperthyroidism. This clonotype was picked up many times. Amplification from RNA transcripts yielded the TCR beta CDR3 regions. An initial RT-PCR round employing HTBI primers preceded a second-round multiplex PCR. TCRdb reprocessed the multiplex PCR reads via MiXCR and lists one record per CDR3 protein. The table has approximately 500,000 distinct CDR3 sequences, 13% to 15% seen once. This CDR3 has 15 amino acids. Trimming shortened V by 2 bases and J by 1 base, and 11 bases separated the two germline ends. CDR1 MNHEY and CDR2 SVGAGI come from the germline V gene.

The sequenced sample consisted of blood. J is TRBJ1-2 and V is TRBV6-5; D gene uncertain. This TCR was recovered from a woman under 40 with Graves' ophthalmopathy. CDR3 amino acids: CASSYLPHSNYGYTF. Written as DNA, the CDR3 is TGTGCCAGCAGTTACCTGCCACATAGTAACTATGGCTACACCTTC.